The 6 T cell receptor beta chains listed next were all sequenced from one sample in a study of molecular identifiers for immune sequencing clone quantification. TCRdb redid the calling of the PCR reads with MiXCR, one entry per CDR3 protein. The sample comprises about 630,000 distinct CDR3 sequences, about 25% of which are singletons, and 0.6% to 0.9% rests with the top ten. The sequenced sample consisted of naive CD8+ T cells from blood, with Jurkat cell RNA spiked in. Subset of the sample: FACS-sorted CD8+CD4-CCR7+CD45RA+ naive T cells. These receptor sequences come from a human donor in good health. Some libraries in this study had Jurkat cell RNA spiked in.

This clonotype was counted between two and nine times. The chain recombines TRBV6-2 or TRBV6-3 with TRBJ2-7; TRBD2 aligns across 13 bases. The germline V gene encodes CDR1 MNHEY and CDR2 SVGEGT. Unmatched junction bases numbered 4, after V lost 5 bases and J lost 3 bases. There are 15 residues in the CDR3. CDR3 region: CASSRGLAGVYEQYF. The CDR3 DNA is TGTGCCAGCAGTCGCGGACTAGCGGGAGTCTACGAGCAGTACTTC.

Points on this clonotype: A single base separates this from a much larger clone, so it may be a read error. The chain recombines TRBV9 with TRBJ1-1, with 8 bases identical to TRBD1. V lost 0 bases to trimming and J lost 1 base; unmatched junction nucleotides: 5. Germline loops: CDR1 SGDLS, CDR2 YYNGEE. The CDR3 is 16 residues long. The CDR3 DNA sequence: TGTGCCAGCAGCGTAGACAGACAGGGGAGGAACACTGAAGCTTTCTTT. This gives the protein CASSVDRQGRNTEAFF.

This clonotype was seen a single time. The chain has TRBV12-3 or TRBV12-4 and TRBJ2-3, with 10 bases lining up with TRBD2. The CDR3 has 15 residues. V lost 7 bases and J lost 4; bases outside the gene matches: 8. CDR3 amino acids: CASNQTSGKSDTQYF. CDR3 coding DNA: TGTGCCAGCAATCAAACTAGCGGGAAGTCAGATACGCAGTATTTT.

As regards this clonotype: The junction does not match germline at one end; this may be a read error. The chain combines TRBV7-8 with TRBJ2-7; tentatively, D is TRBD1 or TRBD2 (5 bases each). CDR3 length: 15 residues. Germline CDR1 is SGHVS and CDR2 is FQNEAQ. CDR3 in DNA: TGTGCCAGCAGCTTAGCGCGTAAGACAGCCTGGGAGCAGTGCTTC. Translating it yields CASSLARKTAWEQCF.

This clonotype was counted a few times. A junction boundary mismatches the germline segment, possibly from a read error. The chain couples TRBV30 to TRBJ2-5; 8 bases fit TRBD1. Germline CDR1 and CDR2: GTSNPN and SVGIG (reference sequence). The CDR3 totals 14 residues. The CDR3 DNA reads TGTGTCTGGAGTGTACAGGGGGGAGTAGAGACCCAGTACTTC. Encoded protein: CVWSVQGGVETQYF.

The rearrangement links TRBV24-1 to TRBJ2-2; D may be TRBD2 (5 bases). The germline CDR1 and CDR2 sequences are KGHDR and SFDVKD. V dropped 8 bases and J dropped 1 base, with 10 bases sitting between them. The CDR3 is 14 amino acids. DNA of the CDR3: TGTGCCACCAAGGGTGCGGGGAACACCGGGGAGCTGTTTTTT. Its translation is CATKGAGNTGELFF.